The present T cell receptor beta chain was sequenced within a study of CD8 T cells in Susac syndrome. TEMRA cells were enriched by FACS, and CD4+ and CD8+ T cells were negatively isolated. Random hexamers were used to reverse transcribe an amount of about 0.45 to 1 ug RNA. An immunoSEQ multiplex PCR amplified TCR beta CDR3 over 54 Vbeta and 13 Jbeta. TCRdb used MiXCR to reprocess the immunoSEQ multiplex PCR reads, holding one entry per CDR3 protein. The table includes some 140,000 distinct CDR3 sequences, 95% detected once. Findings of the study overall: Clonal CD8+ expansion in Susac was highest in TEMRA cells and active patients. Five or six Susac-specific public clones appeared in CD8+ TEMRA repertoires, and 15 to 20 in total CD8+ repertoires.

Points on this clonotype: Antigen unknown.

Germline CDR1 is KGHDR and CDR2 is SFDVKD. The CDR3 length is 14 residues. V shed 5 bases and J shed 0 bases, with 8 bases lying between them. This chain uses TRBV24-1 with TRBJ2-3, with D maybe TRBD1 (5 bases). Sequenced sample: CD8+ T cells from PBMCs. This clonotype was sampled from a human donor with Susac syndrome. The CDR3 spells CATSVDRSTDTQYF. The CDR3 DNA follows: TGTGCCACCAGTGTTGACAGAAGCACAGATACGCAGTATTTT.